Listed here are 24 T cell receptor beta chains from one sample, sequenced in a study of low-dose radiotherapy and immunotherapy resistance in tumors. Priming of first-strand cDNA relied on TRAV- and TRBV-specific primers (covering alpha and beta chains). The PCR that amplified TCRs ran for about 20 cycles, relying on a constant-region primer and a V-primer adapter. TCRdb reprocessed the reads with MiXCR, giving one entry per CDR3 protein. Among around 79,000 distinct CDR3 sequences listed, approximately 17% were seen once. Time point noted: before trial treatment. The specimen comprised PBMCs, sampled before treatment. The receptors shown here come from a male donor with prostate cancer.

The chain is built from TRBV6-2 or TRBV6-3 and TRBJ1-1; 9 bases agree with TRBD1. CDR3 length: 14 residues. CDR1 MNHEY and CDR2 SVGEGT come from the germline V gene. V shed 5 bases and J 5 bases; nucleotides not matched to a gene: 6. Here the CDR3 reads CASSNDRGDTEAFF. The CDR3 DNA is TGTGCCAGCAGTAACGACAGGGGGGATACTGAAGCTTTCTTT.

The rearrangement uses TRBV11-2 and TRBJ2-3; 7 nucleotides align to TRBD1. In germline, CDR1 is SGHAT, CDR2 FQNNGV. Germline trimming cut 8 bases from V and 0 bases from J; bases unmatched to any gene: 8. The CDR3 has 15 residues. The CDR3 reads CASGDRAPSTDTQYF. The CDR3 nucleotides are TGTGCCAGCGGCGACAGGGCACCTAGCACAGATACGCAGTATTTT.

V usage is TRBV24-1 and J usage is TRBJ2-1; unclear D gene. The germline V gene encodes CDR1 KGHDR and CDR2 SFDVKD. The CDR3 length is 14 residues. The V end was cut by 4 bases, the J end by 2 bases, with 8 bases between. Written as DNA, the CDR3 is TGTGCCACCAGTGACGCCGGGCCCTACAATGAGCAGTTCTTC. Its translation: CATSDAGPYNEQFF.

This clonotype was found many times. This CDR3 reads CASRDTYEQYF. The CDR3 DNA sequence: TGTGCCAGCAGGGATACCTACGAGCAGTACTTC. The chain carries TRBV28 and TRBJ2-7; D gene uncertain. V was clipped by 6 bases and J by 2 bases, with 5 bases between them. This CDR3 contains 11 residues. The V gene's germline CDR1 is MDHEN and CDR2 SYDVKM.

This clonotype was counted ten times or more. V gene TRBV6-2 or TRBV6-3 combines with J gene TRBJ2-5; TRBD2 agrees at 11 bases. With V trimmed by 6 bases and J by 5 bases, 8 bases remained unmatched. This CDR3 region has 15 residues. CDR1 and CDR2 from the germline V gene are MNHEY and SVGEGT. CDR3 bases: TGTGCCAGCAGGGTTACTAGCGGGGGTAGGGAGACCCAGTACTTC. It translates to CASRVTSGGRETQYF.

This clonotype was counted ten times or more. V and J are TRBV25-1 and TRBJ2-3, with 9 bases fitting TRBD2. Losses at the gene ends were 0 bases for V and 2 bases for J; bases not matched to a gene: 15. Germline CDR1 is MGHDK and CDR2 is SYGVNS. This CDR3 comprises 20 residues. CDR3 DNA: TGTGCCAGCAGTGAATACCGACGAACTAGCGGGCCCGCCCCCACAGATACGCAGTATTTT. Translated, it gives CASSEYRRTSGPAPTDTQYF.

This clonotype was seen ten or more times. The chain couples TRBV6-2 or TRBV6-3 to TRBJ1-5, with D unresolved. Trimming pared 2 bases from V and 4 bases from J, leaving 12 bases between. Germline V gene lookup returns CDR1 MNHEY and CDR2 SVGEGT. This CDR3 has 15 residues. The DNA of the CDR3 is TGTGCCAGCAGTTACGACCGTCGGAAGAATCAGCCCCAGCATTTT. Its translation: CASSYDRRKNQPQHF.

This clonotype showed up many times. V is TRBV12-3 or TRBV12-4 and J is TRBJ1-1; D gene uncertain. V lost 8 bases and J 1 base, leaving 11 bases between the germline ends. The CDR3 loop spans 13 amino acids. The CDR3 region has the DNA TGTGCCAGCCGGGAGGCAGGGAACACTGAAGCTTTCTTT. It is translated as CASREAGNTEAFF.

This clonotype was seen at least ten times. The CDR3 DNA sequence: TGTGCCATCAGTGGACAGTCTGGAGATACGCAGTATTTT. Amino acids: CAISGQSGDTQYF. V and J are TRBV10-3 and TRBJ2-3; a weak D match, TRBD1 (5 bases). The germline CDR1 and CDR2 sequences are ENHRY and SYGVKD. CDR3 length equals 13 residues. Trimming left V 4 bases short and J 5 bases short, with 10 bases between.

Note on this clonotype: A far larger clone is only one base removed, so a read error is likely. CDR3 nucleotide sequence: TGTGCCAGCAGCCCTAAGGGGTCTAGCGGGAGTTGGTTGAGCTTC. Amino acids: CASSPKGSSGSWLSF. V is TRBV5-5 and J is TRBJ2-7; 10 positions match TRBD2. The CDR3 extends over 15 amino acids. CDR1 and CDR2 from the germline V gene are SGHKS and YYEKEE (reference sequence).

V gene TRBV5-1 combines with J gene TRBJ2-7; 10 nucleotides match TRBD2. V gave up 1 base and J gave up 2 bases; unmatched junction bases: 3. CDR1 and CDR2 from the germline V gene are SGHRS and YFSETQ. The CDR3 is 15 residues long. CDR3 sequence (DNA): TGCGCCAGCAGCTTGAACAGCGGGGGGGCCTACGAGCAGTACTTC. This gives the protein CASSLNSGGAYEQYF. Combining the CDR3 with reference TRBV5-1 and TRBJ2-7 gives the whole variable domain KAGVTQTPRYLIKTRGQQVTLSCSPISGHRSVSWYQQTPGQGLQFLFEYFSETQRNKGNFPGRFSGRQFSNSRSEMNVSTLELGDSALYLCASSLNSGGAYEQYFGPGTRLTVT.

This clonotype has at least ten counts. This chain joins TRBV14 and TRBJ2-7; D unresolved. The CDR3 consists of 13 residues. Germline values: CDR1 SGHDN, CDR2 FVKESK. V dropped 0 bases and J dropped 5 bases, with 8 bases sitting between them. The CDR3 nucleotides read TGTGCCAGCAGCCAAGATATGGCGGACGAGCAGTACTTC. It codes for CASSQDMADEQYF. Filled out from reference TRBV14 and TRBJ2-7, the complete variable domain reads EAGVTQFPSHSVIEKGQTVTLRCDPISGHDNLYWYRRVMGKEIKFLLHFVKESKQDESGMPNNRFLAERTGGTYSTLKVQPAELEDSGVYFCASSQDMADEQYFGPGTRLTVT.

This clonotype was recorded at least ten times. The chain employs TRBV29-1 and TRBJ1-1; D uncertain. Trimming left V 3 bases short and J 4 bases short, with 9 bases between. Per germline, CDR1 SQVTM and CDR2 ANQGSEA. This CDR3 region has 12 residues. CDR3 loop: CSVDKGPTEAFF. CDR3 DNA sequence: TGCAGCGTTGATAAGGGTCCCACTGAAGCTTTCTTT.

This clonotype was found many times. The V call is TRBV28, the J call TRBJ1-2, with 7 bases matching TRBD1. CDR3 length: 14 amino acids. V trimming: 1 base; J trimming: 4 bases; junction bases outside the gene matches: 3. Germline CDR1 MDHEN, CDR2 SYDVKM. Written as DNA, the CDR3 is TGTGCCAGCAGTTTATCCGGACAGGCCTATGGCTACACCTTC. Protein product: CASSLSGQAYGYTF.

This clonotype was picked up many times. CDR3 DNA: TGTGCCAGCAGCTCACGATCGGCGGGAGTACCCAATGAGCAGTTCTTC. Translation: CASSSRSAGVPNEQFF. The V call is TRBV7-9, the J call TRBJ2-1, with 7 bases aligning to TRBD2. The CDR3 extends over 16 amino acids. J was trimmed by 6 bases and V by 4 bases; bases with no gene match: 12. CDR1 is SEHNR, CDR2 FQNEAQ, per germline (reference sequence).

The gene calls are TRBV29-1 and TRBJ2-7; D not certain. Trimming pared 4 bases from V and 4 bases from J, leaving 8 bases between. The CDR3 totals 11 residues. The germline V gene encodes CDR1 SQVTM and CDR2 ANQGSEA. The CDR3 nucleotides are TGCAGCGTTGCTCATAAATACGAGCAGTACTTC. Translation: CSVAHKYEQYF.

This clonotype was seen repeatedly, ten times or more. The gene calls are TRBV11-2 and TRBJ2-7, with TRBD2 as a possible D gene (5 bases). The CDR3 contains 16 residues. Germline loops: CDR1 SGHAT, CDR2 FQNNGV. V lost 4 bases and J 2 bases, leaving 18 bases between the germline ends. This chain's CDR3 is CASSSLATRDAYEQYF. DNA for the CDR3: TGTGCCAGCAGCTCTTTGGCAACACGGGATGCCTACGAGCAGTACTTC.

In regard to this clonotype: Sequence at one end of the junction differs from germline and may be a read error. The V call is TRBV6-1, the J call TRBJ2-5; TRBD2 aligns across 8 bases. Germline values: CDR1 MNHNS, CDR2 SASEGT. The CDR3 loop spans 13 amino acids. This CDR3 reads CASNQSGRETQLF. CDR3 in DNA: TGTGCCAGCAACCAAAGCGGGAGAGAGACCCAGCTCTTC.

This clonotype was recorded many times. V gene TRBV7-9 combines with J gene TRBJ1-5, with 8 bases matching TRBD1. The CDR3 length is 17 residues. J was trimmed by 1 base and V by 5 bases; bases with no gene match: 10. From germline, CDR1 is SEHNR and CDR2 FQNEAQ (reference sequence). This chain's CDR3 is CASSPISDRGSNQPQHF. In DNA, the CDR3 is TGTGCCAGCAGCCCTATATCAGACAGGGGAAGCAATCAGCCCCAGCATTTT. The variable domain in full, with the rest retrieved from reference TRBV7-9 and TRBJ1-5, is DTGVSQNPRHKITKRGQNVTFRCDPISEHNRLYWYRQTLGQGPEFLTYFQNEAQLEKSRLLSDRFSAERPKGSFSTLEIQRTEQGDSAMYLCASSPISDRGSNQPQHFGDGTRLSIL.

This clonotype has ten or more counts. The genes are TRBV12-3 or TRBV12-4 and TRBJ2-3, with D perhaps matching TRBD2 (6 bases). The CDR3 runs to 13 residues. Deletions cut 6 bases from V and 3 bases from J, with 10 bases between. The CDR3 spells CASSLLATDTQYF. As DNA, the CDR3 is TGTGCCAGCAGCCTCCTAGCGACAGATACGCAGTATTTT.

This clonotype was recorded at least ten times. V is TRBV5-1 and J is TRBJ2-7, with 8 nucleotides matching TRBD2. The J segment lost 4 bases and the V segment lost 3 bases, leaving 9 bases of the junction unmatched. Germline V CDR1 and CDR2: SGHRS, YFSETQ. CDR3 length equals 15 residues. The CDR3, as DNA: TGCGCCAGCAGCTCCGGAGGCCTAGCGGGTTACGAGCAGTACTTC. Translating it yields CASSSGGLAGYEQYF.

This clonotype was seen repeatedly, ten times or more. The CDR3: CASSFTGTTAGYEQYF. DNA of the CDR3: TGTGCCAGCAGTTTTACGGGGACTACCGCAGGGTACGAGCAGTACTTC. The chain combines TRBV28 with TRBJ2-7; 7 bases map to TRBD2. CDR1 is MDHEN and CDR2 is SYDVKM in the germline V gene. V lost 3 bases to trimming and J lost 4 bases; unmatched junction nucleotides: 12. This CDR3 contains 16 residues.

CDR3 bases: TGCGCCAGCAGAATTAACGCGGCTGAAGCTTTCTTT. It translates to CASRINAAEAFF. This chain uses TRBV5-1 with TRBJ1-1; no clear D. The V end lost 5 bases, the J end lost 6 bases, and 11 bases lay between the germline ends. This CDR3 has 12 amino acids. Germline CDR1 reads SGHRS; CDR2 reads YFSETQ.

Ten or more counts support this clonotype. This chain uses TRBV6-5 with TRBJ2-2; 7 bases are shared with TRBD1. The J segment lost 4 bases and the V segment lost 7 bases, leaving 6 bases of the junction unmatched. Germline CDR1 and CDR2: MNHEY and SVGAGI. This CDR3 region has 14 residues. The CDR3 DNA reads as TGTGCCAGCAAACGACAGGGTAGCACCGGGGAGCTGTTTTTT. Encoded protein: CASKRQGSTGELFF.